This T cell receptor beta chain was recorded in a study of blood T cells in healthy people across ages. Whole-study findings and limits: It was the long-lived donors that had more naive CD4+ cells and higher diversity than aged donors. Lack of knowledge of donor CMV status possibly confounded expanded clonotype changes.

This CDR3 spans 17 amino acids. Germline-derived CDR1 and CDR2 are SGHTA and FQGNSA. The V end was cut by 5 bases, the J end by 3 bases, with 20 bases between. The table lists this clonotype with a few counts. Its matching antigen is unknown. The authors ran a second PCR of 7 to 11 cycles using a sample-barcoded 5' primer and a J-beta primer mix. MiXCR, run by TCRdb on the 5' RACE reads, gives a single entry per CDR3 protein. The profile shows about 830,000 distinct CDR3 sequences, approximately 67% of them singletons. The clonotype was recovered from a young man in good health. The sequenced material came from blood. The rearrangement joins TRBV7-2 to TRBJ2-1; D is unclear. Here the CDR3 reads CASSPSTHRALYNEQFF. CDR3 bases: TGTGCCAGCAGCCCTAGTACCCATAGGGCCCTCTACAATGAGCAGTTCTTC.